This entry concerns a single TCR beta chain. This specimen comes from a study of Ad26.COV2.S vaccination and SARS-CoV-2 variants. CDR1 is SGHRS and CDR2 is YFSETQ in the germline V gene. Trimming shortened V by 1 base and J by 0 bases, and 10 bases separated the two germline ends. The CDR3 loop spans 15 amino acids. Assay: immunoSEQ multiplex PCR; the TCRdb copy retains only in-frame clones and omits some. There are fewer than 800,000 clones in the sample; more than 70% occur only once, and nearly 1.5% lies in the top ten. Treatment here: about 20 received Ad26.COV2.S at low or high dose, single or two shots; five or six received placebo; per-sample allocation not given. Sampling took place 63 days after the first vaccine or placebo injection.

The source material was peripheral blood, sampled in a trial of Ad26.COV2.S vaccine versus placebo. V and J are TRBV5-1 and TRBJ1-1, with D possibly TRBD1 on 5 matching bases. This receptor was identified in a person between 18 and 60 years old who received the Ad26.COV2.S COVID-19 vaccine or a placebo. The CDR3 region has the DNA TGCGCCAGCAGCTTGAGGACAAGCATGAACACTGAAGCTTTCTTT. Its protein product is CASSLRTSMNTEAFF.